The 15 T cell receptor beta chains listed next were all sequenced from one sample in a study of T cell responses to AZD1222 COVID-19 vaccine. TCRdb's table, derived via immunoSEQ multiplex PCR, lists solely in-frame clones and lacks some. The sample carries more than 100,000 clones, 75% to 85% recorded once. The material sequenced was peripheral blood, taken 28 days after the second dose of the MenACWY control vaccine. These receptors were obtained from an adult who received the MenACWY meningococcal vaccine as a control.

This chain joins TRBV11-3 and TRBJ1-6, with TRBD1 as a possible D gene (5 bases). The CDR3 loop spans 17 amino acids. The germline V and J ends were trimmed by 0 bases and 0 bases, with 9 bases remaining between them. Germline-derived CDR1 and CDR2 are SGHNT and YENEEA. This CDR3 reads CASSLEVGASYNSPLHF. Written as DNA, the CDR3 is TGTGCCAGCAGCTTAGAGGTTGGGGCCTCCTATAATTCACCCCTCCACTTT.

CDR3 protein: CARGQGLANTGELFF. The CDR3, as DNA: TGTGCCCGAGGACAGGGACTCGCGAACACCGGGGAGCTGTTTTTT. The genes are TRBV2 and TRBJ2-2; 8 bases agree with TRBD1. After removal of 11 bases from V and 0 bases from J, the junction contained 8 bases not matched to a gene. There are 15 residues in the CDR3. The germline CDR1 and CDR2 sequences are SNHLY and FYNNEI.

The chain combines TRBV7-2 with TRBJ2-1; TRBD1 or TRBD2 may be the D gene (5 bases each). The CDR3 sequence is 13 residues long. Germline V gives CDR1 SGHTA, CDR2 FQGNSA. Between the trimmed V and J ends, which lost 8 bases and 7 bases, there was a span of 15 bases. The chain's CDR3 is CASSEKWGNEQFF. CDR3 nucleotides: TGTGCCAGCTCGGAAAAATGGGGGAATGAGCAGTTCTTC.

DNA of the CDR3: TGTGCCAGCAGTGACGGGGACAGGGGTCGCACCCCTAGGATATACGAGCAGTACGTC. Its translation: CASSDGDRGRTPRIYEQYV. The gene calls are TRBV6-4 and TRBJ2-7; TRBD1 agrees at 10 bases. Looked up from germline, CDR1 is MRHNA and CDR2 is SNTAGT. V was pared by 2 bases and J by 4 bases, with 17 bases of the junction left unmatched. This CDR3 has 19 amino acids.

The rearrangement joins TRBV3-1 (or the pseudogene TRBV3-2) to TRBJ1-2, with a possible D match to TRBD1 (5 bases). V was shortened by 3 bases and J by 7 bases, with 9 bases between the two germline ends. The CDR3 spans 12 residues. Per the germline V gene, CDR1 is LGHDT and CDR2 is YNNKEL (reference sequence). CDR3 DNA: TGTGCCAGCAGCCAGGCAGGGTCTGGCTACACCTTC. It translates to CASSQAGSGYTF.

As for this clone: A junction end diverges from the germline sequence, so it may reflect a read error. The rearrangement uses TRBV20-1 and TRBJ1-2; TRBD1 is a possible D gene (6 bases). This CDR3 contains 10 residues. Germline assignment: CDR1 DFQATT and CDR2 SNEGSKA (reference sequence). This CDR3 reads CSHLRGGVSF. The CDR3 bases are TGCAGTCACCTTCGGGGGGGCGTGAGTTTT.

The chain uses TRBV18 and TRBJ1-1; 11 nucleotides align to TRBD1. V dropped 3 bases and J dropped 7; count of bases not matched to a gene: 4. CDR1 is KGHSH and CDR2 is LQKENI in the germline V gene. CDR3 length equals 14 residues. The CDR3 nucleotides are TGTGCCAGCTCACCGGACAGGGGGCAGGTTGAAGCTTTCTTT. It is translated as CASSPDRGQVEAFF. Using reference TRBV18 and TRBJ1-1 for the parts outside the CDR3, the full variable domain is NAGVMQNPRHLVRRRGQEARLRCSPMKGHSHVYWYRQLPEEGLKFMVYLQKENIIDESGMPKERFSAEFPKEGPSILRIQQVVRGDSAAYFCASSPDRGQVEAFFGQGTRLTVV.

This chain links TRBV6-4 with TRBJ2-3; 13 bases are a match to TRBD2. The CDR3 is 15 amino acids. CDR1 is MRHNA, CDR2 SNTAGT, per germline. Trimming at V came to 5 bases and at J to 2 bases, leaving 1 base not matched to a gene. CDR3 in amino acids: CASSTSGGVTDTQYF. The CDR3 DNA sequence: TGTGCCAGCAGTACTAGCGGGGGGGTCACAGATACGCAGTATTTT.

This clone was detected a few times. The chain employs TRBV19 and TRBJ1-1; D perhaps matches TRBD1 (5 bases). The CDR3 extends over 14 amino acids. V lost 2 bases and J 10 bases, leaving 17 bases between the germline ends. CDR1 LNHDA and CDR2 SQIVND come from the germline V gene (reference sequence). The CDR3 sequence: CASSITGDPLGAFF. CDR3 DNA sequence: TGTGCCAGTAGTATAACGGGGGACCCCTTGGGAGCTTTCTTT.

V is TRBV6-2 or TRBV6-3 and J is TRBJ1-3; D not certain. CDR3 size: 12 residues. The ends were cut back, 1 base at V and 4 bases at J, with 2 bases in the middle. CDR1 is MNHEY and CDR2 is SVGEGT in the germline V gene. The CDR3 DNA reads as TGTGCCAGCAGTTACTTCGGAAACACCATATATTTT. Protein: CASSYFGNTIYF.

This clone was observed a single time. The chain has TRBV28 and TRBJ1-3, with D unclear. The CDR3 loop spans 15 amino acids. Germline V gene sequence: CDR1 MDHEN, CDR2 SYDVKM. V was trimmed by 5 bases and J by 5 bases, leaving 16 bases between them. The CDR3 nucleotides read TGTGCCAGCAGTCCCCGGTCAGGCGGACGAAACACCATATATTTT. Residues: CASSPRSGGRNTIYF.

This chain links TRBV11-2 with TRBJ2-7; 9 positions agree with TRBD1. The CDR3 consists of 13 residues. Germline loops: CDR1 SGHAT, CDR2 FQNNGV. Losses at the gene ends were 9 bases for V and 6 bases for J; bases not matched to a gene: 9. The CDR3 region has the DNA TGTGCCAGTGCAAGGACAGGGGTTTCCGAGCAGTACGTC. Its translation is CASARTGVSEQYV.

The chain combines TRBV6-6 with TRBJ2-6; D call uncertain. The germline V gene has CDR1 MNHNY and CDR2 SVGAGI (reference sequence). The V and J ends lost 6 bases and 4 bases respectively, with 10 bases between them. The CDR3 length is 14 residues. CDR3 loop: CASSLPTGANVLTF. The CDR3 nucleotides read TGTGCCAGCAGCCTTCCTACCGGGGCCAACGTCCTGACTTTC.

The chain recombines TRBV29-1 with TRBJ1-1, with 8 bases identical to TRBD1. Per germline, CDR1 SQVTM and CDR2 ANQGSEA. J gave up 8 bases and V 5 bases, and 10 bases lay outside the gene matches. The CDR3 sequence is 13 residues long. CDR3 bases: TGCAGCGTTTCGCAGGGGGCCCGGGGGGAAGCTTTCTTT. Translating it yields CSVSQGARGEAFF.

The chain combines TRBV6-5 with TRBJ1-6, with D possibly TRBD1 on 5 matching bases. The CDR3 contains 14 residues. Germline CDR1 reads MNHEY; CDR2 reads SVGAGI. The V gene lost 7 bases and the J gene lost 15 bases, with 22 bases spanning the gap. In nucleotides, the CDR3 is TGTGCCAGCATGGGTCGGCAGGGAAGCACGCGCCTCCACTTT. This gives the protein CASMGRQGSTRLHF.